These 31 T cell receptor beta chains were all obtained from the same sample, sequenced in a study of cytotoxic CD8 clonotypes in ibrutinib-treated CLL. Sequencing was performed with immunoSEQ multiplex PCR; in TCRdb, only in-frame clones are kept and a portion is missing. The sample lists about 120,000 clones, approximately 58% occurring once. The starting material was PBMCs, obtained after 24 months of ibrutinib treatment. The receptor source for this set is a human donor with chronic lymphocytic leukemia.

The chain carries TRBV27 and TRBJ2-7, with TRBD2 as a possible D gene (6 bases). Germline assignment: CDR1 MNHEY and CDR2 SMNVEV (reference sequence). Trimming took off 6 bases at V and 6 bases at J, with 18 bases between the two ends. The CDR3 is 14 residues long. Here the CDR3 DNA reads TGTGCCAGCAGGGGCCTAGCGACTCCCGGCGAGCAGTACTTC. Translating gives CASRGLATPGEQYF.

The chain recombines TRBV27 with TRBJ2-3; 10 nucleotides match TRBD2. The germline V gene has CDR1 MNHEY and CDR2 SMNVEV (reference sequence). The CDR3 loop spans 13 amino acids. V shed 6 bases and J 6 bases; nucleotides not matched to a gene: 3. The CDR3 here is CASRLAGGDTQYF. The CDR3 nucleotides are TGTGCCAGCAGATTAGCGGGGGGTGATACGCAGTATTTT.

Concerning this clone itself: This CDR3 is also generated by other DNA sequences in the sample. The chain couples TRBV29-1 to TRBJ1-1; TRBD1 matches 8 bases. V shed 7 bases, J shed 3 bases, and the junction held 10 bases outside the gene matches. Germline CDR1 is SQVTM and CDR2 is ANQGSEA. This CDR3 contains 14 residues. This chain's CDR3 is CSAGQGAIDTEAFF. The CDR3 region has the DNA TGCAGCGCGGGGCAGGGGGCGATCGACACTGAAGCTTTCTTT.

This clone turned up a few times. This rearrangement joins TRBV11-3 to TRBJ1-1; D is unresolved. CDR3 length: 12 amino acids. Trimming pared 0 bases from V and 8 bases from J, leaving 7 bases between. From germline, CDR1 is SGHNT and CDR2 YENEEA. The CDR3 sequence: CASSLDRVEAFF. The CDR3 region has the DNA TGTGCCAGCAGCTTAGATCGGGTGGAAGCTTTCTTT.

The chain employs TRBV9 and TRBJ1-1; D remains unclear. The CDR3 covers 14 residues. Germline lookup yields CDR1 SGDLS and CDR2 YYNGEE. Trimming cost V 0 bases and J 1 base, with 7 bases left between them. DNA for the CDR3: TGTGCCAGCAGCGTAGGTCGGCCGAACACTGAAGCTTTCTTT. It codes for CASSVGRPNTEAFF.

The chain recombines TRBV4-2 with TRBJ1-2, with 8 bases lining up with TRBD1. CDR1 and CDR2 (germline): LGHNA, YNFKEQ. V shed 4 bases, J shed 1 base, and the junction held 5 bases outside the gene matches. The CDR3 has 15 amino acids. CDR3 loop: CASSRGQEYNYGYTF. The DNA for the CDR3 is TGTGCCAGCAGCCGGGGACAGGAATATAACTATGGCTACACCTTC.

The chain has TRBV9 and TRBJ2-1; D might be TRBD2 (5 bases). The V end lost 2 bases, the J end lost 6 bases, and 21 bases lay between the germline ends. This CDR3 comprises 17 residues. Germline CDR1 SGDLS, CDR2 YYNGEE. CDR3 region: CASSVFPSGPRANEQFF. CDR3 DNA: TGTGCCAGCAGCGTCTTTCCTTCAGGACCGAGGGCCAATGAGCAGTTCTTC.

This chain joins TRBV7-2 and TRBJ2-7; a possible D gene is TRBD2 (6 bases). Per the germline V gene, CDR1 is SGHTA and CDR2 is FQGNSA. This CDR3 is built from 16 residues. V dropped 5 bases and J dropped 1 base, with 18 bases sitting between them. The CDR3 DNA reads TGTGCCAGCAGCCCCCAAGGAGGGACGGGATCCTACGAGCAGTACTTC. It translates to CASSPQGGTGSYEQYF.

In its sample, this clone was seen once. The genes are TRBV18 and TRBJ2-3, with TRBD2 identical over 7 bases. The CDR3 has 12 amino acids. The germline CDR1 and CDR2 sequences are KGHSH and LQKENI. Germline trimming cut 10 bases from V and 6 bases from J; bases unmatched to any gene: 7. Here the CDR3 reads CATSGVGDTQYF. Written as DNA, the CDR3 is TGTGCCACCAGCGGGGTCGGGGATACGCAGTATTTT.

This clone has at least ten counts. Here the CDR3 DNA reads TGTGCCAGCAGCTTGGAAGGTAGTGGACAGACCCAGTACTTC. Its protein is CASSLEGSGQTQYF. The rearrangement links TRBV5-4 to TRBJ2-5; no clear D. Trimming took off 0 bases at V and 6 bases at J, with 12 bases between the two ends. Germline V CDR1 and CDR2: SGHNT, YYREEE (reference sequence). The CDR3 spans 14 residues.

The chain recombines TRBV4-2 with TRBJ1-4; no definite D call. The CDR3 covers 16 residues. In germline, CDR1 is LGHNA, CDR2 YNFKEQ. Trimming took 4 bases from V and 4 from J, leaving 16 bases between them. CDR3 DNA: TGTGCCAGCAGCCCCAATTTGAATACGGTTAATGAAAAACTGTTTTTT. This sequence encodes CASSPNLNTVNEKLFF.

The chain joins TRBV18 to TRBJ1-1, with 8 bases identical to TRBD1. Germline CDR1 is KGHSH and CDR2 is LQKENI. V lost 4 bases, J lost 6 bases, and 10 bases stayed unmatched. CDR3 length: 15 residues. The CDR3 is CASSLLSDRDSEAFF. CDR3 bases: TGTGCCAGCTCACTATTATCGGACAGGGACTCTGAAGCTTTCTTT.

V gene TRBV7-6 combines with J gene TRBJ2-3; 9 nucleotides agree with TRBD2. The germline gives CDR1 SGHVS, CDR2 FNYEAQ. The CDR3 is 14 residues long. V was clipped by 1 base and J by 8 bases; unmatched bases: 4. This chain's CDR3 is CASSLGGGASTQYF. DNA for the CDR3: TGTGCCAGCAGCTTAGGCGGGGGGGCGTCTACGCAGTATTTT.

J is TRBJ2-3 and V is TRBV7-3; D is possibly TRBD1 or TRBD2 (5 bases each). Germline CDR1 SGHTA, CDR2 FQGTGA. The CDR3 spans 14 residues. V lost 5 bases to trimming and J lost 1 base, with 10 bases between them. CDR3 loop: CASSDPGRTDTQYF. CDR3 nucleotides: TGTGCCAGCAGCGACCCGGGACGCACAGATACGCAGTATTTT.

The rearrangement uses TRBV5-1 and TRBJ2-7, with 7 bases aligning to TRBD1. CDR3 length: 13 amino acids. The germline V gene has CDR1 SGHRS and CDR2 YFSETQ. The V and J ends lost 0 bases and 7 bases, in that order; junction bases with no gene match: 4. The CDR3 bases are TGCGCCAGCAGCTTGGAGGGGGCCCAGGAGCAGTACTTC. This sequence encodes CASSLEGAQEQYF.

J is TRBJ2-1 and V is TRBV9, with D possibly being TRBD2 (6 bases). Germline-derived CDR1 and CDR2 are SGDLS and YYNGEE. The CDR3 spans 15 residues. V was trimmed by 4 bases and J by 0 bases, leaving 11 bases between them. This CDR3 reads CASSQDGSSYNEQFF. As DNA, the CDR3 is TGTGCCAGCAGCCAGGACGGGAGCTCCTACAATGAGCAGTTCTTC.

This clone has a count of ten or more. V and J are TRBV25-1 and TRBJ2-3; 11 positions match TRBD2. This CDR3 region has 14 residues. J lost 5 bases, V lost 9 bases, and 7 bases had no gene match. CDR1 and CDR2 (germline): MGHDK, SYGVNS. As DNA, the CDR3 is TGTGCCAGTTCGCATAGCGGGGGGGTAGATACGCAGTATTTT. This translates into CASSHSGGVDTQYF.

This chain joins TRBV5-5 and TRBJ2-5; D possibly uses TRBD1 or TRBD2 (5 bases each). CDR1 is SGHKS, CDR2 YYEKEE, per germline (reference sequence). This CDR3 has 17 amino acids. V was pared by 6 bases and J by 2 bases, with 23 bases between. The CDR3 region has the DNA TGTGCCAGCACAGGAACCGAGGGGCCTCCCTCTCAAGAGACCCAGTACTTC. It codes for CASTGTEGPPSQETQYF.

CDR3 residues: CASSESDRAKAFF. CDR3 nucleotides: TGCGCCAGCAGTGAGTCGGACAGGGCCAAAGCTTTCTTT. This chain joins TRBV10-2 and TRBJ1-1; 8 positions agree with TRBD1. There are 13 residues in the CDR3. Unmatched junction bases numbered 3, after V lost 0 bases and J lost 9 bases. The V gene's germline CDR1 is WSHSY and CDR2 SAAADI.

There are a few counts of this clone. V gene TRBV4-3 combines with J gene TRBJ1-2, with a weak D call TRBD1 (6 bases). Trimming pared 0 bases from V and 3 bases from J, leaving 11 bases between. Germline V CDR1 and CDR2: LGHNA, YSLEER. This CDR3 has 15 residues. Written as DNA, the CDR3 is TGCGCCAGCAGCCAAGATCAGGCAGGGGACTATGGCTACACCTTC. As protein: CASSQDQAGDYGYTF.

To note about this clone: This sample also contains other DNA sequences that code for the same CDR3. V is TRBV6-5 and J is TRBJ2-7; 9 bases are shared with TRBD1. Germline V gene data show CDR1 as MNHEY and CDR2 as SVGAGI. J gave up 1 base and V 3 bases, and 4 bases lay outside the gene matches. The CDR3 runs to 15 residues. CDR3 nucleotides: TGTGCCAGCAGTTATTCCGGGACAGGGTCCTACGAGCAGTACTTC. It specifies CASSYSGTGSYEQYF.

This clone was detected a few times. This chain uses TRBV30 with TRBJ2-7; D gene ambiguous. V was shortened by 3 bases and J by 0 bases, with 6 bases between the two germline ends. This CDR3 has 12 residues. CDR1 and CDR2 from the germline V gene are GTSNPN and SVGIG (reference sequence). The CDR3: CAWRLSSYEQYF. CDR3 sequence (DNA): TGTGCCTGGAGGTTGAGCTCCTACGAGCAGTACTTC.

The J gene is TRBJ2-7, the V gene TRBV27; D possibly corresponds to TRBD1 (6 bases). V was shortened by 6 bases and J by 3 bases, with 24 bases between the two germline ends. This CDR3 is 17 amino acids long. From germline, CDR1 is MNHEY and CDR2 SMNVEV (reference sequence). For the CDR3, the DNA is TGTGCCAGCAGGATTACTATGGACAGCGCGATCGACTACGAGCAGTACTTC. Protein: CASRITMDSAIDYEQYF.

The rearrangement uses TRBV4-1 and TRBJ2-1; D is ambiguous. The V gene lost 3 bases and the J gene lost 6 bases, with 3 bases spanning the gap. The CDR3 sequence is 11 residues long. CDR1 and CDR2 from the germline V gene are MGHRA and YSYEKL. The CDR3 spells CASSQFNEQFF. In DNA, the CDR3 is TGCGCCAGCAGCCAGTTCAATGAGCAGTTCTTC.

The chain links TRBV30 to TRBJ1-6; D remains unclear. V was shortened by 0 bases and J by 10 bases, with 7 bases between the two germline ends. The germline V gene encodes CDR1 GTSNPN and CDR2 SVGIG (reference sequence). There are 12 residues in the CDR3. The CDR3 DNA is TGTGCCTGGAGTGTAACTCGATCACCCCTCCACTTT. It codes for CAWSVTRSPLHF.

V gene TRBV15 combines with J gene TRBJ1-6; D gene unclear. This CDR3 region has 13 residues. Germline values: CDR1 LNHNV, CDR2 YYDKDF (reference sequence). Trimming stripped 1 base from V and 14 bases from J, with 12 bases between. In DNA, the CDR3 is TGTGCCACCAGCAGAGTCCGAGATGGGGCCCTCCACTTT. Residues: CATSRVRDGALHF.

This clone was recorded at least ten times. The genes are TRBV2 and TRBJ2-3, with 11 bases lining up with TRBD2. J lost 5 bases, V lost 5 bases, and 6 bases had no gene match. The CDR3 is 15 residues long. Germline V gene sequence: CDR1 SNHLY, CDR2 FYNNEI. The CDR3, as DNA: TGTGCCAGCAGTCCAACTAGCGGGGGAGGAGATACGCAGTATTTT. Protein sequence: CASSPTSGGGDTQYF.

This chain uses TRBV25-1 with TRBJ1-1, with a possible D match to TRBD1 (6 bases). Trimming removed 2 bases from V and 3 bases from J, with 13 bases in between. The CDR3 extends over 15 amino acids. Germline CDR1 and CDR2: MGHDK and SYGVNS. For the CDR3, the DNA is TGTGCCAGCAGTGAAGGTGGGGGGCAGGACACTGAAGCTTTCTTT. This gives the protein CASSEGGGQDTEAFF.

V gene TRBV27 combines with J gene TRBJ1-5; D ambiguous. V was clipped by 2 bases and J by 1 base, with 9 bases between them. The CDR3 covers 15 residues. The germline V gene has CDR1 MNHEY and CDR2 SMNVEV (reference sequence). In DNA, the CDR3 is TGTGCCAGCAGTTTAAAGGGAGGGAGCAATCAGCCCCAGCATTTT. It translates to CASSLKGGSNQPQHF.

The V gene is TRBV27, the J gene TRBJ2-1; the D call may be TRBD1 or TRBD2 (5 bases each). The germline CDR1 and CDR2 sequences are MNHEY and SMNVEV (reference sequence). V was shortened by 3 bases and J by 9 bases, with 33 bases between the two germline ends. The CDR3 covers 20 residues. The CDR3 DNA sequence: TGTGCCAGCAGTTTCGGAAATCCGGGGCAATTTCCCCCGGCAATTGGTGAGCAGTTCTTC. Its protein product is CASSFGNPGQFPPAIGEQFF.

The CDR3, as DNA: TGTGCCAGCAGCCCGACAGGGGTCCTTGGGGAGACCCAGTACTTC. Translation: CASSPTGVLGETQYF. This chain connects TRBV5-4 to TRBJ2-5; 8 bases are shared with TRBD1. Germline loops: CDR1 SGHNT, CDR2 YYREEE (reference sequence). This CDR3 is built from 15 residues. The trim removed 4 bases at V and 5 bases at J, leaving 10 bases unmatched.